The source of this TCR beta chain is a study of PD-1 blockade in classical Hodgkin lymphoma. As to this clone: Antigen: not known.

General study results and limits: Newly diagnosed patients had baseline TCR diversity that was reportedly lower than that of healthy donors. What drove the repertoire differences, possibly disease activity or prior therapy, has not been defined.

The repertoire was sequenced with immunoSEQ multiplex PCR; TCRdb's copy has only in-frame clones and lacks some. The table records approximately 14,000 clones, 91% of them present only once. V lost 5 bases to trimming and J lost 6 bases; unmatched junction nucleotides: 16. The CDR3 extends over 17 amino acids. Germline V gene lookup returns CDR1 MNHEY and CDR2 SMNVEV (reference sequence). Specified time point: newly diagnosed, previously untreated cHL patient sample. Through magnetic negative selection, CD8+ T cells were separated from PBMCs that had been thawed. Sequencing was done on a sample of CD8+ T cells from blood. The chain couples TRBV27 to TRBJ1-2; TRBD1 aligns across 9 bases. The sequence derives from a human donor with classical Hodgkin lymphoma. In DNA, the CDR3 is TGTGCCAGCAGTCGAGTGGGTTCCGGGACAGGGTTCCATGGCTACACCTTC. Encoded protein: CASSRVGSGTGFHGYTF.